This TCR beta chain is drawn from a study of blood T cell repertoires in COVID-19. Study details: Both acute and convalescent COVID-19 samples were obtained from the United States, Italy and Spain.

J lost 2 bases, V lost 7 bases, and 5 bases had no gene match. Germline CDR1 MNHEY, CDR2 SVGAGI. This CDR3 region has 14 residues. This table comes from immunoSEQ multiplex PCR, and its TCRdb copy is limited to in-frame clones, with some not included. The sample consists of about 130,000 clones, 90% to 95% of them appearing once. This chain connects TRBV6-5 to TRBJ2-1, with 7 bases that match TRBD2. The TCR was taken from a man aged 50-60 years with COVID-19, enrolled during active disease. Sequences were obtained from peripheral blood. The CDR3 sequence is CASNSGTTYNEQFF. CDR3 DNA: TGTGCCAGCAATTCCGGGACTACCTACAATGAGCAGTTCTTC.